This T cell receptor beta chain was identified in a study of cytomegalovirus exposure and HLA in healthy donors. Study-level points and caveats: Later analysis indicated greater clonal expansion among HLA-associated TCR beta chains than among equally common other chains. Most TCRs appeared rarely, but some public TCRs recurred in many donors.

As concerns this clone: What it binds is unknown.

In germline, CDR1 is LGHNA, CDR2 YNFKEQ. The CDR3 sequence is 19 residues long. After removal of 8 bases from V and 4 bases from J, the junction contained 21 bases not matched to a gene. 60 Vbeta and 13 Jbeta primers were used in PCR. Clones were sequenced by immunoSEQ multiplex PCR, and TCRdb holds only the in-frame ones, with some missing. The sample consists of about 200,000 clones, about 90% of them appearing once. Sequencing used PBMCs. The rearrangement joins TRBV4-2 to TRBJ1-5, with TRBD1 identical over 9 bases. The sequence came from a boy between 2 and 10 years old in good health and CMV-seronegative. The CDR3 nucleotides are TGTGCCAGCCGCTCCAATGTATCACAGGGGGCCGTTCGGAATCAGCCCCAGCATTTT. This encodes CASRSNVSQGAVRNQPQHF.